Following are 8 T cell receptor beta chains from one sample sequenced in a study of identical twins (dated by TCRdb to 2016 to 2018). Library construction relied on 5' RACE. Sequencing instrument: Illumina HiSeq 2000. The raw public reads went through TCRdb reprocessing: fastp at Q25, MiXCR clone calling, in-frame beta chains kept. Rows are unified per CDR3 protein, each entry keeping the most common DNA and genes. The sample table shows just under 650,000 distinct CDR3 sequences, and about 7.6% are seen once. Of the sample, approximately 1.5% falls within the top ten clones. These records were also assigned to another study, of yellow fever vaccine responses in identical twins.

Sequencing was done on a sample of PBMCs. The origin of the receptors is a woman aged 18-29 years in good health.

The chain links TRBV7-8 to TRBJ2-1, with D tentatively TRBD2 (6 bases). V lost 6 bases, J lost 4 bases, and 13 bases lay in between. This CDR3 has 14 amino acids. Germline assignment: CDR1 SGHVS and CDR2 FQNEAQ. CDR3 nucleotide sequence: TGTGCCAGCAGTAGACTAGAGTCATACAATGAGCAGTTCTTC. Its translation: CASSRLESYNEQFF.

V and J are TRBV5-1 and TRBJ1-1, with D unresolved. The germline V gene encodes CDR1 SGHRS and CDR2 YFSETQ. This CDR3 has 15 residues. The V end lost 4 bases, the J end lost 0 bases, and 13 bases lay between the germline ends. The CDR3 spells CASSPAVTLNTEAFF. The CDR3 nucleotides are TGCGCCAGCAGCCCGGCGGTCACCTTGAACACTGAAGCTTTCTTT.

The chain uses TRBV6-1 and TRBJ2-5; D ambiguous. Germline CDR1 MNHNS, CDR2 SASEGT. V was clipped by 4 bases and J by 1 base, with 7 bases between them. This CDR3 is 13 amino acids long. The CDR3 spells CASSASFQETQYF. The CDR3 bases are TGTGCCAGCAGTGCAAGTTTCCAAGAGACCCAGTACTTC.

This clonotype was found a few times. The chain joins TRBV6-1 to TRBJ2-5, with TRBD2 matching over 9 bases. J was trimmed by 11 bases and V by 6 bases; bases with no gene match: 7. Germline V lookup: CDR1 MNHNS, CDR2 SASEGT. The CDR3 is 12 residues long. The CDR3 reads CASRGTSPIQYF. The CDR3 nucleotides are TGTGCCAGCAGGGGGACTAGCCCTATACAGTACTTC.

CDR3 sequence (DNA): TGTGCCAGCAGTTACAACCCGGGACTAGCGGGAGTGGAGACCCAGTACTTC. Translating it yields CASSYNPGLAGVETQYF. The V gene is TRBV6-5, the J gene TRBJ2-5; 14 nucleotides align to TRBD2. The junction had 7 bases not matched to a gene; V was cut back by 2 bases and J by 5 bases. The CDR3 loop spans 17 amino acids. Germline CDR1 MNHEY, CDR2 SVGAGI.

The genes are TRBV14 and TRBJ2-5, with 7 bases aligning to TRBD1. This CDR3 is built from 19 residues. Germline CDR1 reads SGHDN; CDR2 reads FVKESK. The trim removed 0 bases at V and 5 bases at J, leaving 18 bases unmatched. CDR3 coding DNA: TGTGCCAGCAGCCAAGATCGGCTAAAGGGGGCTGTCCCCAGGGAGACCCAGTACTTC. The encoded protein is CASSQDRLKGAVPRETQYF. Combining the CDR3 with reference TRBV14 and TRBJ2-5 gives the whole variable domain EAGVTQFPSHSVIEKGQTVTLRCDPISGHDNLYWYRRVMGKEIKFLLHFVKESKQDESGMPNNRFLAERTGGTYSTLKVQPAELEDSGVYFCASSQDRLKGAVPRETQYFGPGTRLLVL.

This clonotype was counted only a few times. The chain carries TRBV29-1 and TRBJ1-2; the D is unclear. Germline V gene lookup returns CDR1 SQVTM and CDR2 ANQGSEA. This CDR3 contains 14 residues. V lost 5 bases and J 4 bases, leaving 17 bases between the germline ends. CDR3 coding DNA: TGCAGCGTTATACCCCCCGGGGTCTTCTATGGCTACACCTTC. As protein: CSVIPPGVFYGYTF.

The V and J genes are TRBV29-1 and TRBJ1-3, with a tentative D call TRBD1 (5 bases). Trimming removed 4 bases from V and 0 bases from J, with 13 bases in between. Germline V CDR1 and CDR2: SQVTM, ANQGSEA. This CDR3 region has 15 residues. CDR3 residues: CSVVGDFYSGNTIYF. CDR3 coding DNA: TGCAGCGTTGTGGGGGACTTTTACTCTGGAAACACCATATATTTT.